Each of the 15 T cell receptor beta chains below was sequenced from the same sample in a study of shared clonotypes between healthy human individuals. The data were produced by immunoSEQ multiplex PCR, yet TCRdb's version contains in-frame clones alone and is incomplete. The sample includes 800,000 to 1,200,000 clones, roughly 74% of them seen just once. Sequences were obtained from memory CD4+ T cells from PBMCs. Subset here: CD45RA-negative fraction. These receptors originate from a man aged 18 to 30 in good health. Some clones in this sample may be carry-over from other donors' samples.

V is TRBV29-1 and J is TRBJ1-3; D uncertain. The length of the CDR3 is 12 residues. Per the germline V gene, CDR1 is SQVTM and CDR2 is ANQGSEA. Trimming left V 6 bases short and J 2 bases short, with 8 bases between. CDR3 in DNA: TGCAGCGTCGCACCGGCTGGAAACACCATATATTTT. It encodes CSVAPAGNTIYF.

This sequence joins TRBV7-9 and TRBJ1-2; a possible D gene is TRBD1 (6 bases). The length of the CDR3 is 15 residues. Per germline, CDR1 SEHNR and CDR2 FQNEAQ (reference sequence). Trimming took off 5 bases at V and 2 bases at J, with 15 bases between the two ends. The CDR3 nucleotides read TGTGCCAGCAGCCAAGCCCGGGACACCAACTATGGCTACACCTTC. Translation: CASSQARDTNYGYTF. The full variable domain, its missing parts supplied by reference TRBV7-9 and TRBJ1-2, is DTGVSQNPRHKITKRGQNVTFRCDPISEHNRLYWYRQTLGQGPEFLTYFQNEAQLEKSRLLSDRFSAERPKGSFSTLEIQRTEQGDSAMYLCASSQARDTNYGYTFGSGTRLTVV.

V is TRBV5-1 and J is TRBJ2-1; 13 nucleotides line up with TRBD2. The germline V gene has CDR1 SGHRS and CDR2 YFSETQ. V was pared by 3 bases and J by 7 bases, with 4 bases of the junction left unmatched. This CDR3 region has 15 residues. The CDR3 DNA reads TGCGCCAGCAGCTACGGGACTAGCGGGACAAATGAGCAGTTCTTC. This translates into CASSYGTSGTNEQFF.

The rearrangement uses TRBV5-1 and TRBJ2-7; 9 nucleotides align to TRBD2. Germline V CDR1 and CDR2: SGHRS, YFSETQ. The CDR3 consists of 18 residues. The trim removed 4 bases at V and 2 bases at J, leaving 16 bases unmatched. The CDR3 protein is CASSGRGLAGFPPYEQYF. As DNA, the CDR3 is TGCGCCAGCAGCGGCCGTGGGCTAGCGGGATTTCCTCCCTACGAGCAGTACTTC.

This clone was picked up a small number of times. The genes are TRBV30 and TRBJ1-1; 7 bases are a match to TRBD1. The CDR3 spans 13 residues. V shed 3 bases and J 5 bases; nucleotides not matched to a gene: 6. Germline V gene sequence: CDR1 GTSNPN, CDR2 SVGIG (reference sequence). The CDR3 coding sequence is TGTGCCTGGAGCTCAGGGGGTTGGACTGAAGCTTTCTTT. Translated: CAWSSGGWTEAFF.

V and J are TRBV9 and TRBJ2-2; D is undetermined. Per germline, CDR1 SGDLS and CDR2 YYNGEE. This CDR3 has 14 amino acids. Trimming stripped 4 bases from V and 1 base from J, with 8 bases between. The CDR3 region has the DNA TGTGCCAGCAGCCCTGTCCTGAACACCGGGGAGCTGTTTTTT. Its protein is CASSPVLNTGELFF.

This clone was seen just once. The chain links TRBV27 to TRBJ2-7; 9 nucleotides line up with TRBD2. Per the germline V gene, CDR1 is MNHEY and CDR2 is SMNVEV (reference sequence). J was trimmed by 6 bases and V by 2 bases; bases with no gene match: 11. This CDR3 comprises 16 residues. The CDR3 coding sequence is TGTGCCAGCAGTTTACTGGGTAGCGGGAGCTCTGGCGAGCAGTACTTC. Encoded protein: CASSLLGSGSSGEQYF.

V gene TRBV2 combines with J gene TRBJ2-1; unclear D gene. The length of the CDR3 is 13 residues. Germline CDR1 reads SNHLY; CDR2 reads FYNNEI. V dropped 4 bases and J dropped 4 bases, with 8 bases sitting between them. CDR3 sequence: CASSASVYNEQFF. The CDR3 nucleotides read TGTGCCAGCAGTGCATCAGTTTACAATGAGCAGTTCTTC.

CDR3 bases: TGCAGCGTTGAAGAATACGGCAGGGGGCAGCTGTTGGGCAACAATGAGCAGTTCTTC. Its protein is CSVEEYGRGQLLGNNEQFF. This chain links TRBV29-1 with TRBJ2-1; 8 bases agree with TRBD1. Germline V gives CDR1 SQVTM, CDR2 ANQGSEA. CDR3 length: 19 amino acids. V shed 0 bases and J 5 bases; nucleotides not matched to a gene: 18.

This chain connects TRBV23-1 to TRBJ1-5; D not certain. TRBV23-1 is an ORF, and what it does is uncertain. The CDR3 has 17 residues. Trimming removed 1 base from V and 1 base from J, with 14 bases in between. The CDR3 region is CASSQFRSSGSNQPQHF. The CDR3 bases are TGCGCCAGCAGTCAATTCCGGTCTAGTGGGAGCAATCAGCCCCAGCATTTT.

The chain couples TRBV11-2 to TRBJ2-7; no firm D call. The CDR3 has 14 residues. Deletions cut 2 bases from V and 7 bases from J, with 15 bases between. Germline-derived CDR1 and CDR2 are SGHAT and FQNNGV. This CDR3 reads CASSLSNQVGEQYF. The CDR3 bases are TGTGCCAGCAGCTTATCGAACCAAGTGGGGGAGCAGTACTTC.

This clone was recorded a few times. This same CDR3 is encoded by further DNA sequences in the sample. The chain links TRBV29-1 to TRBJ1-2; D gene unclear. The CDR3 length is 10 residues. The V end was cut by 2 bases, the J end by 3 bases, with 1 base between. Germline V gene sequence: CDR1 SQVTM, CDR2 ANQGSEA. CDR3 protein: CSVEHYGYTF. Written as DNA, the CDR3 is TGCAGCGTTGAACACTATGGCTACACCTTC.

This clone occurred many times. This sample includes further DNA sequences coding for the same CDR3. V gene TRBV28 combines with J gene TRBJ1-1, with 9 bases fitting TRBD1. The germline V gene encodes CDR1 MDHEN and CDR2 SYDVKM. With 6 bases clipped from V and 1 base from J, the junction kept 0 bases outside the gene matches. This CDR3 has 13 amino acids. DNA for the CDR3: TGTGCCAGCAGGGGACAGGGGAACACTGAAGCTTTCTTT. Translated: CASRGQGNTEAFF.

This clone was observed a single time. V gene TRBV4-3 combines with J gene TRBJ2-3; D not certain. The germline V gene encodes CDR1 LGHNA and CDR2 YSLEER. The V gene lost 0 bases and the J gene lost 6 bases, with 7 bases spanning the gap. This CDR3 spans 13 amino acids. As DNA, the CDR3 is TGCGCCAGCAGCCAAGATGAGTGGGATACGCAGTATTTT. Amino acid sequence: CASSQDEWDTQYF.

V usage is TRBV7-9 and J usage is TRBJ2-1; D may correspond to TRBD1 or TRBD2 (5 bases each). CDR1 is SEHNR and CDR2 is FQNEAQ in the germline V gene (reference sequence). The CDR3 has 11 amino acids. Between the trimmed V and J ends, which lost 8 bases and 12 bases, there was a span of 14 bases. As DNA, the CDR3 is TGTGCCAGCCACCGGGACGGGTCGCAGTTCTTC. It yields the protein CASHRDGSQFF.